The 22 T cell receptor beta chains presented below share a single source sample, sequenced in a study of T cells after yellow fever vaccination. MiXCR was run by TCRdb on the 5' RACE reads, yielding one entry per CDR3 protein. The sample gives 400,000 to 650,000 distinct CDR3 sequences, just over 20% of which show up once; about a sixth is in the top ten. Sequenced material: PBMCs, taken roughly 20 days after the first yellow fever vaccination. Source of these receptors: a man between 18 and 35 years old who received the YFV17D yellow fever vaccine.

This chain uses TRBV7-6 with TRBJ2-3, with a possible D match to TRBD2 (7 bases). Per germline, CDR1 SGHVS and CDR2 FNYEAQ. The CDR3 covers 17 residues. The germline V and J ends were trimmed by 6 bases and 0 bases, with 19 bases remaining between them. The CDR3 protein is CASSRRGARASTDTQYF. For the CDR3, the DNA is TGTGCCAGCAGTCGCCGGGGGGCCCGAGCTAGCACAGATACGCAGTATTTT. Drawing the rest from reference TRBV7-6 and TRBJ2-3, the complete variable domain is GAGVSQSPRYKVTKRGQDVALRCDPISGHVSLYWYRQALGQGPEFLTYFNYEAQQDKSGLPNDRFSAERPEGSISTLTIQRTEQRDSAMYRCASSRRGARASTDTQYFGPGTRLTVL.

This clonotype was picked up a small number of times. This chain links TRBV18 with TRBJ2-3, with 10 positions matching TRBD2. The CDR3 has 16 amino acids. Germline CDR1 is KGHSH and CDR2 is LQKENI. V was clipped by 2 bases and J by 1 base; unmatched bases: 3. CDR3 sequence reads: CASSPSLAGGTDTQYF. The CDR3 nucleotides are TGTGCCAGCTCACCATCCCTAGCGGGGGGCACAGATACGCAGTATTTT.

The chain carries TRBV5-1 and TRBJ2-3, with D unclear. The CDR3 length is 15 residues. From germline, CDR1 is SGHRS and CDR2 YFSETQ. V was trimmed by 2 bases and J by 1 base, leaving 11 bases between them. The CDR3 DNA sequence: TGCGCCAGCAGCTTTCGCTTACCCCGCACAGATACGCAGTATTTT. Its translation: CASSFRLPRTDTQYF.

This chain uses TRBV20-1 with TRBJ1-1; 9 nucleotides match TRBD1. The CDR3 length is 13 residues. V trimming: 1 base; J trimming: 4 bases; junction bases outside the gene matches: 1. The germline V gene has CDR1 DFQATT and CDR2 SNEGSKA (reference sequence). The CDR3 loop reads CSARAGQGTEAFF. In DNA form, the CDR3 reads TGCAGTGCTAGAGCGGGACAGGGCACTGAAGCTTTCTTT.

Only a few counts were recorded for this clonotype. This chain joins TRBV11-2 and TRBJ2-1; no clear D gene. Germline-derived CDR1 and CDR2 are SGHAT and FQNNGV. V was pared by 1 base and J by 9 bases, with 7 bases between. The CDR3 has 12 amino acids. DNA of the CDR3: TGTGCCAGCAGCTTAGTTGTAGGTGAGCAGTTCTTC. Protein product: CASSLVVGEQFF.

This clonotype appeared a few times. The chain recombines TRBV20-1 with TRBJ1-4; 7 nucleotides match TRBD1. The V gene's germline CDR1 is DFQATT and CDR2 SNEGSKA (reference sequence). CDR3 length: 13 amino acids. Trimming at V came to 4 bases and at J to 8 bases, leaving 7 bases not matched to a gene. In DNA, the CDR3 is TGCAGTGCTATGAGGGGGCAGGGAGAAAAACTGTTTTTT. Its translation is CSAMRGQGEKLFF.

This clonotype came up many times. The chain uses TRBV3-1 and TRBJ1-2; D is perhaps TRBD1 (6 bases). Germline CDR1 is LGHDT and CDR2 is YNNKEL (reference sequence). The CDR3 is 15 amino acids. V shed 4 bases and J shed 7 bases, with 19 bases lying between them. DNA for the CDR3: TGTGCCAGCAGCCTACAGGGTGGTGGTTCTTTTGGCTACACCTTC. This sequence encodes CASSLQGGGSFGYTF.

The V gene is TRBV7-2, the J gene TRBJ2-7; 7 bases are shared with TRBD2. Germline V gives CDR1 SGHTA, CDR2 FQGNSA. The CDR3 has 15 amino acids. Trimming took 3 bases from V and 3 from J; bases not matched to a gene: 8. The CDR3 here is CASSLGGAGLYEQYF. CDR3 in DNA: TGTGCCAGCAGCTTGGGAGGGGCGGGGCTCTACGAGCAGTACTTC.

Only a few counts were recorded for this clonotype. This chain links TRBV21-1 with TRBJ2-2; the table's D call, TRBD1, has no DNA check behind it. TRBV21-1 is tagged as a pseudogene. The CDR3 contains 16 residues. The CDR3 here is CASSNEQGANTGELFF. The CDR3 nucleotides read TGTGCCAGCAGCAACGAACAGGGTGCGAACACCGGGGAGCTGTTTTTT.

The chain has TRBV7-9 and TRBJ2-3, with 8 bases aligning to TRBD1. Germline V gene data show CDR1 as SEHNR and CDR2 as FQNEAQ (reference sequence). The CDR3 is 15 amino acids. V lost 4 bases, J lost 0 bases, and 3 bases stayed unmatched. CDR3 loop: CASSWGQDSTDTQYF. CDR3 DNA: TGTGCCAGCAGCTGGGGACAGGATAGCACAGATACGCAGTATTTT.

V is TRBV6-1 and J is TRBJ1-1; D might be TRBD1 (5 bases). The ends were cut back, 6 bases at V and 1 base at J, with 12 bases in the middle. CDR1 and CDR2 (germline): MNHNS, SASEGT. The CDR3 has 14 amino acids. DNA for the CDR3: TGTGCCAGCAGACCCCCCGGGGGGAACACTGAAGCTTTCTTT. It encodes CASRPPGGNTEAFF.

This clonotype was detected only a few times. The gene calls are TRBV5-1 and TRBJ2-1; possibly TRBD1 for D (5 bases). CDR1 is SGHRS, CDR2 YFSETQ, per germline. The CDR3 covers 14 residues. Trimming left V 0 bases short and J 8 bases short, with 12 bases between. CDR3 amino acids: CASSLVREDDEQFF. CDR3 nucleotide sequence: TGCGCCAGCAGCTTGGTCAGGGAAGACGATGAGCAGTTCTTC. Combining the CDR3 with reference TRBV5-1 and TRBJ2-1 gives the whole variable domain KAGVTQTPRYLIKTRGQQVTLSCSPISGHRSVSWYQQTPGQGLQFLFEYFSETQRNKGNFPGRFSGRQFSNSRSEMNVSTLELGDSALYLCASSLVREDDEQFFGPGTRLTVL.

The gene calls are TRBV10-2 and TRBJ2-7; D is unresolved. V lost 0 bases to trimming and J lost 2 bases, with 20 bases between them. This CDR3 has 18 residues. CDR1 and CDR2 from the germline V gene are WSHSY and SAAADI. CDR3 sequence (DNA): TGCGCCAGCAGTGAGTCGACGGTCTATGCGGTTATTCCCTACGAGCAGTACTTC. The encoded protein is CASSESTVYAVIPYEQYF.

The chain uses TRBV7-9 and TRBJ1-6, with D uncertain. This CDR3 region has 14 residues. V shed 4 bases and J shed 3 bases, with 7 bases lying between them. Per the germline V gene, CDR1 is SEHNR and CDR2 is FQNEAQ (reference sequence). The CDR3 DNA is TGTGCCAGCAGCTCACGGGACTATAATTCACCCCTCCACTTT. Protein product: CASSSRDYNSPLHF.

This clonotype turned up a few times. The genes are TRBV6-1 and TRBJ1-6, with 7 bases identical to TRBD1. The germline V gene encodes CDR1 MNHNS and CDR2 SASEGT. Trimming took 8 bases from V and 8 from J; bases not matched to a gene: 12. This CDR3 region has 15 residues. The CDR3 sequence: CASQGPGQFDSPLHF. The CDR3, as DNA: TGTGCCAGCCAAGGTCCGGGACAGTTCGATTCACCCCTCCACTTT.

This clonotype was counted only a few times. The V and J genes are TRBV20-1 and TRBJ1-5, with D possibly being TRBD1 (6 bases). Germline CDR1 and CDR2: DFQATT and SNEGSKA (reference sequence). The CDR3 extends over 13 amino acids. Trimming stripped 5 bases from V and 3 bases from J, with 11 bases between. CDR3 loop: CSAWRGDNQPQHF. Here the CDR3 DNA reads TGCAGTGCTTGGAGGGGGGACAATCAGCCCCAGCATTTT.

There are a few counts of this clonotype. This chain joins TRBV7-8 and TRBJ2-2; D not resolved. This CDR3 has 14 amino acids. Germline V gene lookup returns CDR1 SGHVS and CDR2 FQNEAQ. V lost 0 bases to trimming and J lost 7 bases, with 9 bases between them. The CDR3 is CASSLALDFGELFF. The CDR3 nucleotides are TGTGCCAGCAGCTTAGCGTTAGACTTCGGGGAGCTGTTTTTT.

The rearrangement links TRBV28 to TRBJ2-2; 7 nucleotides line up with TRBD1. The junction had 14 bases not matched to a gene; V was cut back by 2 bases and J by 5 bases. This CDR3 region has 18 residues. Germline lookup yields CDR1 MDHEN and CDR2 SYDVKM. In nucleotides, the CDR3 is TGTGCCAGCAGTTTAGGCCGAAACTTAGACAGGGAGACCGGGGAGCTGTTTTTT. The encoded protein is CASSLGRNLDRETGELFF.

The rearrangement links TRBV6-1 to TRBJ2-7; weak D call: TRBD2 (6 bases). The germline V and J ends were trimmed by 6 bases and 0 bases, with 9 bases remaining between them. The CDR3 totals 13 residues. CDR1 MNHNS and CDR2 SASEGT come from the germline V gene. This CDR3 reads CASRAGSSYEQYV. In nucleotides, the CDR3 is TGTGCCAGCAGGGCCGGGAGCTCCTACGAGCAGTACGTC.

This clonotype has more than one count but fewer than ten. The chain is built from TRBV15 and TRBJ2-3; TRBD1 agrees at 7 bases. Germline assignment: CDR1 LNHNV and CDR2 YYDKDF (reference sequence). This CDR3 spans 14 amino acids. V gave up 5 bases and J gave up 3 bases; unmatched junction bases: 5. The CDR3 DNA reads as TGTGCCACCAGCTCGCACAGGGGAACAGATACGCAGTATTTT. Translated: CATSSHRGTDTQYF.

The gene calls are TRBV10-3 and TRBJ2-1; no firm D call. There are 12 residues in the CDR3. Between the trimmed V and J ends, which lost 7 bases and 0 bases, there was a span of 4 bases. Germline assignment: CDR1 ENHRY and CDR2 SYGVKD. The CDR3 sequence: CAINNSYNEQFF. In DNA form, the CDR3 reads TGTGCCATCAACAACTCCTACAATGAGCAGTTCTTC.

The chain employs TRBV12-3 or TRBV12-4 and TRBJ2-3; D gene ambiguous. The CDR3 has 11 residues. Deletions cut 3 bases from V and 7 bases from J, with 5 bases between. This CDR3 reads CASSLLNTQYF. For the CDR3, the DNA is TGTGCCAGCAGTTTGCTTAATACGCAGTATTTT.